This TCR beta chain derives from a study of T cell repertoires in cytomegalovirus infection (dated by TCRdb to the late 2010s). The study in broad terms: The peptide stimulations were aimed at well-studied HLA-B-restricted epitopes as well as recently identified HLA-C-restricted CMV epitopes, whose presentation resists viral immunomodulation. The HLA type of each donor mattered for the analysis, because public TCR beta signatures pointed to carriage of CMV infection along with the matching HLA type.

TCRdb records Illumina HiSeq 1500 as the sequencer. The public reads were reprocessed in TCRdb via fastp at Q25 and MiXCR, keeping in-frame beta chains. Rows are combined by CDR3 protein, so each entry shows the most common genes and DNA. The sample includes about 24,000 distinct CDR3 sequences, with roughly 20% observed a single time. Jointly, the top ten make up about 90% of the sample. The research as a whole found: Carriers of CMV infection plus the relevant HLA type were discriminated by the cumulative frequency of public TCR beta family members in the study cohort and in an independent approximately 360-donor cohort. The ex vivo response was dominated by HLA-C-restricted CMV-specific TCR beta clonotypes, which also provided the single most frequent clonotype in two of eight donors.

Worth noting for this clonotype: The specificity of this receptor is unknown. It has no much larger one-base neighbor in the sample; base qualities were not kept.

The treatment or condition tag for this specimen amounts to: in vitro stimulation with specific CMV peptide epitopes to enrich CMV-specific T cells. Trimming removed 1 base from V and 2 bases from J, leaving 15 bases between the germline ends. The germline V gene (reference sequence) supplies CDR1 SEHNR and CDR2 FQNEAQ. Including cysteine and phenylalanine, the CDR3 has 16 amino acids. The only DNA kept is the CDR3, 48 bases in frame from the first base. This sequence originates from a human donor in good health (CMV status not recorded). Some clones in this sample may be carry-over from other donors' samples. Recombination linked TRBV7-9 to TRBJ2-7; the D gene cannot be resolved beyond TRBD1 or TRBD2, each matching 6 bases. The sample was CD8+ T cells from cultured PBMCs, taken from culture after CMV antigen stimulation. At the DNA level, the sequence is TGTGCCAGCAGCTTAGAGGGGGGAATTCGGGCCTACGAGCAGTACTTC. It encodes CASSLEGGIRAYEQYF.